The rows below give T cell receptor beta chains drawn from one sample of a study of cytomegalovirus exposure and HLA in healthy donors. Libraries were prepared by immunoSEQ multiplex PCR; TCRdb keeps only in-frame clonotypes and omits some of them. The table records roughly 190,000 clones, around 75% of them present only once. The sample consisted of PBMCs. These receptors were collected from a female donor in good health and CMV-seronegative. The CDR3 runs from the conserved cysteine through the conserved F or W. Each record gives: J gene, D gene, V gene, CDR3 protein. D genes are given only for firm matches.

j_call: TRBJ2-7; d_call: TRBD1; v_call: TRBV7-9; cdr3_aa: CASSFSGQGNYEQYF
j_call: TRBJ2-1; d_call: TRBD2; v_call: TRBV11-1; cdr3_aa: CASSLSAGGYNEQFF
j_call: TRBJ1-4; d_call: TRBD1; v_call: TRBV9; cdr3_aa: CASSPWDRNEKLFF
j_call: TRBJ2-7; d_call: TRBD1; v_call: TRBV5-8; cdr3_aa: CASSPTGLSYEQYF
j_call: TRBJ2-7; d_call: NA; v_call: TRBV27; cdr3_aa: CASSLIETGRDEQYF
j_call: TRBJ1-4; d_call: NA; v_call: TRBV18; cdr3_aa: CASSRNRVRSNEKLFF
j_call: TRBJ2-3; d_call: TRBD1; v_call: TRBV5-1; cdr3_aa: CASSPGTGTDTQYF
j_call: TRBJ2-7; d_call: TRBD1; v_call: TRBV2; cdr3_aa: CASRLTGAKSYEQYF
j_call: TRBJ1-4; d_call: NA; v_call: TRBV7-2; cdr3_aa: CASSGDPMYEKLFF
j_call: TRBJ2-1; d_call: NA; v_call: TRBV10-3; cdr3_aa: CAISGGGLNNEQFF
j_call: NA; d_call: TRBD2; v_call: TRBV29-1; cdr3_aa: CSVEFPRTSGRSYEQYF